This TCR beta chain was retrieved from a study of early T cells in non-severe SARS-CoV-2 infection. Study as a whole: Sequencing of unsorted whole blood was done on bulk RNA, leaving chains unpaired.

Unique molecular identifiers were affixed to single, distinct cDNA molecules. TCRdb analysed the 5' RACE reads with MiXCR anew, one entry per CDR3 protein. The top ten clones hold 6.2% of a sample with roughly 100,000 distinct CDR3 sequences, 10% to 15% of them seen once. This clonotype was detected only a few times. Its cognate antigen is unknown. Trimming removed 8 bases from V and 6 bases from J, with 8 bases in between. This CDR3 comprises 11 residues. Germline V CDR1 and CDR2: MDHEN, SYDVKM. The study's findings and limits: Comparison of clonotypes with VDJdb favored anti-spike CD8 responses while missing private and CD4 specificities.

Sequencing input: whole blood. The receptor was isolated from an adult who was a healthcare worker with PCR-confirmed SARS-CoV-2 infection or an uninfected control (not recorded which). The V call is TRBV28, the J call TRBJ2-1; D is uncertain. The CDR3 reads CASRLSNEQFF. CDR3 DNA: TGTGCCAGCCGACTGAGCAATGAGCAGTTCTTC.